The next 12 T cell receptor beta chains were all read from a single sample in a study of T cell changes during pregnancy in multiple sclerosis. TCRdb's copy holds only in-frame clones and misses some; the assay was immunoSEQ multiplex PCR. The sample records more than 55,000 clones, 80% to 95% being singletons. The sequenced sample was peripheral blood, obtained in the first trimester of pregnancy. These receptors all come from a female donor with multiple sclerosis, enrolled in a pregnancy study.

This clone has just one count. The chain is built from TRBV4-3 and TRBJ1-2; maybe TRBD1 (6 bases). Germline CDR1 and CDR2: LGHNA and YSLEER. The CDR3 contains 14 residues. V lost 1 base to trimming and J lost 3 bases, with 9 bases between them. CDR3 sequence: CASSQAPGDYGYTF. CDR3 bases: TGCGCCAGCAGCCAAGCCCCAGGGGACTATGGCTACACCTTC.

The V and J genes are TRBV7-2 and TRBJ1-2; tentatively, D is TRBD1 (5 bases). The V and J ends lost 0 bases and 4 bases respectively, with 9 bases between them. Germline assignment: CDR1 SGHTA and CDR2 FQGNSA. The CDR3 has 14 amino acids. The CDR3 DNA is TGTGCCAGCAGCTTAGCGGTCCAGGGCTATGGCTACACCTTC. Protein: CASSLAVQGYGYTF.

The rearrangement links TRBV18 to TRBJ2-2; tentative D call: TRBD1 (5 bases). CDR3 length: 15 residues. Between the trimmed V and J ends, which lost 1 base and 1 base, there was a span of 7 bases. CDR1 KGHSH and CDR2 LQKENI come from the germline V gene. The CDR3 loop reads CASSPLQGNTGELFF. For the CDR3, the DNA is TGTGCCAGCTCACCACTCCAGGGGAACACCGGGGAGCTGTTTTTT.

The rearrangement joins TRBV18 to TRBJ2-3; a possible D gene is TRBD2 (7 bases). Trimming pared 5 bases from V and 5 bases from J, leaving 17 bases between. Germline V lookup: CDR1 KGHSH, CDR2 LQKENI. This CDR3 comprises 15 residues. CDR3 region: CASSSSRGGQDTQYF. CDR3 sequence (DNA): TGTGCCAGCTCATCCTCTAGGGGGGGCCAAGATACGCAGTATTTT.

The V call is TRBV7-9, the J call TRBJ1-2, with D unclear. The CDR3 consists of 16 residues. Germline V CDR1 and CDR2: SEHNR, FQNEAQ (reference sequence). Trimming took off 1 base at V and 2 bases at J, with 14 bases between the two ends. The CDR3: CASSLVTSLKNYGYTF. The CDR3 region has the DNA TGTGCCAGCAGCTTAGTGACAAGTTTAAAAAACTATGGCTACACCTTC.

The V call is TRBV5-6, the J call TRBJ2-7; 7 bases are shared with TRBD1. The germline V gene has CDR1 SGHDT and CDR2 YYEEEE. V gave up 4 bases and J gave up 2 bases; unmatched junction bases: 6. The CDR3 consists of 14 residues. For the CDR3, the DNA is TGTGCCAGCAGCCGGGACAGTCGGACCTACGAGCAGTACTTC. Translation: CASSRDSRTYEQYF.

V usage is TRBV5-6 and J usage is TRBJ1-2; D remains ambiguous. V was trimmed by 4 bases and J by 7 bases, leaving 17 bases between them. Germline CDR1 is SGHDT and CDR2 is YYEEEE. The CDR3 loop spans 14 amino acids. The DNA for the CDR3 is TGTGCCAGCAGCCACCCTCGGGGAGGGCTTGGCTACACCTTC. This sequence encodes CASSHPRGGLGYTF.

The chain has TRBV5-1 and TRBJ2-7; 10 positions agree with TRBD2. Germline assignment: CDR1 SGHRS and CDR2 YFSETQ. The CDR3 spans 15 residues. V shed 0 bases, J shed 5 bases, and the junction held 5 bases outside the gene matches. In DNA form, the CDR3 reads TGCGCCAGCAGCTTGGGACTAGCGGGTGGAGACGAGCAGTACTTC. Encoded protein: CASSLGLAGGDEQYF.

The chain couples TRBV4-3 to TRBJ1-5, with TRBD1 matching 8 bases. Trimming removed 3 bases from V and 7 bases from J; junction bases left unmatched: 8. The CDR3 loop spans 15 amino acids. Germline V gene data show CDR1 as LGHNA and CDR2 as YSLEER. The CDR3 spells CASSHVTGGSQPQHF. CDR3 nucleotide sequence: TGCGCCAGCAGCCATGTAACAGGGGGAAGCCAGCCCCAGCATTTT.

The chain links TRBV5-4 to TRBJ1-5; the D gene is possibly TRBD1 (6 bases). Germline CDR1 SGHNT, CDR2 YYREEE (reference sequence). CDR3 length: 14 amino acids. V dropped 4 bases and J dropped 3 bases, with 11 bases sitting between them. The CDR3 DNA follows: TGTGCCAGCAGCCCGGACAGTTCCAATCAGCCCCAGCATTTT. It is translated as CASSPDSSNQPQHF.

The chain has TRBV12-5 and TRBJ1-2; D is undetermined. This CDR3 comprises 14 residues. V shed 0 bases and J shed 2 bases, with 7 bases lying between them. Germline values: CDR1 LGHNT, CDR2 FRNRAP. CDR3 DNA: TGTGCTAGTGGTTTGGTCGGTACCAACTATGGCTACACCTTC. It specifies CASGLVGTNYGYTF.

The chain combines TRBV2 with TRBJ1-2; D unclear. The length of the CDR3 is 11 residues. V was cut by 0 bases and J by 12 bases, with 8 bases left in between. CDR1 is SNHLY, CDR2 FYNNEI, per germline. CDR3 amino acids: CASSEAAENTF. The CDR3 bases are TGTGCCAGCAGTGAAGCTGCAGAAAACACCTTC. The variable domain in full, completed from reference TRBV2 and TRBJ1-2, reads EPEVTQTPSHQVTQMGQEVILRCVPISNHLYFYWYRQILGQKVEFLVSFYNNEISEKSEIFDDQFSVERPDGSNFTLKIRSTKLEDSAMYFCASSEAAENTFGSGTRLTVV.